This T cell receptor beta chain was identified in a study of T cells after yellow fever vaccination. Study-level points and caveats: Post-booster samples contained most primary-vaccination clones (approximately 97% CD4, around 90% CD8).

One entry per CDR3 protein, called by TCRdb with MiXCR from the 5' RACE reads. Of roughly 500,000 distinct CDR3 sequences in the sample, 19% were seen once. Germline V gene lookup returns CDR1 SGDLS and CDR2 YYNGEE. This CDR3 is built from 16 residues. V trimming: 3 bases; J trimming: 4 bases; junction bases outside the gene matches: 6. As concerns this clonotype: The target antigen is unknown.

The rearrangement links TRBV9 to TRBJ2-2, with 10 positions matching TRBD2. This specimen was PBMCs, taken 15 days after the yellow fever booster vaccination. This TCR was recovered from a man aged 25-45 years who received the YFV17D yellow fever vaccine. DNA for the CDR3: TGTGCCAGCAGCGCCGTAGCGGGAGGCGGCACCGGGGAGCTGTTTTTT. Encoded protein: CASSAVAGGGTGELFF.